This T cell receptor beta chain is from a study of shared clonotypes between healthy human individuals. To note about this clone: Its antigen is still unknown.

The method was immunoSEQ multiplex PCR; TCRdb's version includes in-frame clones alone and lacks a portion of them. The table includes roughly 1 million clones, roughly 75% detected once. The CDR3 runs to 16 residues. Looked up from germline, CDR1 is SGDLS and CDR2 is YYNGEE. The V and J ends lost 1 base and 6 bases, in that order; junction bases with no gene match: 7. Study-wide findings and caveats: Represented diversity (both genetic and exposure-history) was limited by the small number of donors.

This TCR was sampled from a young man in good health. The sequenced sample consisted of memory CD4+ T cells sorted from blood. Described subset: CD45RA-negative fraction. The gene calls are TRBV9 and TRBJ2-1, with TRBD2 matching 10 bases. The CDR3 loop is CASSVLAGALGNEQFF. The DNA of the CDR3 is TGTGCCAGCAGCGTACTAGCGGGAGCTCTGGGCAATGAGCAGTTCTTC.